These 25 T cell receptor beta chains came from one sample sequenced in a study of blood T cell repertoires in COVID-19. Sequencing was performed with immunoSEQ multiplex PCR; in TCRdb, only in-frame clones are kept and a portion is missing. The sample contains about 120,000 clones, 80% of which appear only once. What was sequenced was peripheral blood. These receptors were taken from a man in his 70s with acute or convalescent COVID-19.

For the CDR3, the DNA is TGTGCCAGCAGCGTAGGAGTGGGACAACAAGAGACCCAGTACTTC. Protein: CASSVGVGQQETQYF. This rearrangement joins TRBV9 to TRBJ2-5; the D gene is possibly TRBD1 (6 bases). Per the germline V gene, CDR1 is SGDLS and CDR2 is YYNGEE. The CDR3 length is 15 residues. Trimming removed 0 bases at V and 2 bases at J, with 11 bases between.

The count of this clone is one. V gene TRBV18 combines with J gene TRBJ1-2, with D possibly being TRBD1 (5 bases). The CDR3 covers 14 residues. V was pared by 1 base and J by 1 base, with 7 bases between. Germline lookup yields CDR1 KGHSH and CDR2 LQKENI. CDR3 in amino acids: CASSPQGDNYGYTF. The CDR3 bases are TGTGCCAGCTCACCACAAGGGGATAACTATGGCTACACCTTC.

This rearrangement joins TRBV11-1 to TRBJ2-1; a possible D gene is TRBD1 (6 bases). This CDR3 region has 15 residues. V dropped 5 bases and J dropped 7 bases, with 18 bases sitting between them. Looked up from germline, CDR1 is SGHAT and CDR2 is FQDESV (reference sequence). CDR3 nucleotides: TGTGCCAGCAGCCCAGGGGTCAGGGCCCAGAATGAGCAGTTCTTC. Translation gives CASSPGVRAQNEQFF.

This chain links TRBV9 with TRBJ2-2; D is perhaps TRBD1 (6 bases). Germline V lookup: CDR1 SGDLS, CDR2 YYNGEE. The V end lost 3 bases, the J end lost 6 bases, and 12 bases lay between the germline ends. There are 14 residues in the CDR3. The CDR3 reads CASSARGMAGELFF. CDR3 bases: TGTGCCAGCAGCGCCAGGGGAATGGCCGGGGAGCTGTTTTTT.

The J gene is TRBJ2-2, the V gene TRBV6-5; D gene ambiguous. The length of the CDR3 is 15 residues. V lost 8 bases to trimming and J lost 6 bases, with 19 bases between them. CDR1 is MNHEY, CDR2 SVGAGI, per germline. The DNA of the CDR3 is TGTGCCAGCTCCTATGAGTCCTGGTCCGCCGGGGAGCTGTTTTTT. This translates into CASSYESWSAGELFF.

The rearrangement joins TRBV19 to TRBJ1-2; 7 bases fit TRBD1. This CDR3 region has 13 residues. CDR1 is LNHDA and CDR2 is SQIVND in the germline V gene (reference sequence). V shed 3 bases, J shed 7 bases, and the junction held 5 bases outside the gene matches. The CDR3 DNA reads as TGTGCCAGTAGTATTGACAGGGCTGCTGGCTACACCTTC. Translating it yields CASSIDRAAGYTF.

J is TRBJ2-7 and V is TRBV6-1, with D perhaps TRBD1 (6 bases). Trimming stripped 3 bases from V and 1 base from J, with 13 bases between. CDR1 is MNHNS, CDR2 SASEGT, per germline. This CDR3 is 15 amino acids long. As DNA, the CDR3 is TGTGCCAGCAGTGACCCCCCGGGACAATCCTACGAGCAGTACTTC. It yields the protein CASSDPPGQSYEQYF.

V and J are TRBV6-5 and TRBJ2-7; TRBD1 is a possible D gene (6 bases). This CDR3 has 12 residues. The V end was cut by 5 bases, the J end by 10 bases, with 15 bases between. The germline V gene encodes CDR1 MNHEY and CDR2 SVGAGI. The CDR3 sequence is CASSRPQGYQYF. The CDR3 nucleotides are TGTGCCAGCAGTCGACCCCAGGGGTACCAGTACTTC.

The chain carries TRBV5-5 and TRBJ1-2; no definite D call. The CDR3 runs 13 residues. Germline values: CDR1 SGHKS, CDR2 YYEKEE (reference sequence). Trimming removed 1 base from V and 1 base from J, with 5 bases in between. CDR3 nucleotide sequence: TGTGCCAGCAGCTTGCGGGGTAACTATGGCTACACCTTC. Translation: CASSLRGNYGYTF.

The rearrangement uses TRBV5-1 and TRBJ1-5; perhaps TRBD1 as D (5 bases). Trimming shortened V by 1 base and J by 2 bases, and 10 bases separated the two germline ends. The germline CDR1 and CDR2 sequences are SGHRS and YFSETQ. This CDR3 has 15 amino acids. The CDR3 reads CASSLQGSGNQPQHF. As DNA, the CDR3 is TGCGCCAGCAGCTTGCAGGGATCTGGCAATCAGCCCCAGCATTTT. Complete variable domain (other parts from reference TRBV5-1 and TRBJ1-5): KAGVTQTPRYLIKTRGQQVTLSCSPISGHRSVSWYQQTPGQGLQFLFEYFSETQRNKGNFPGRFSGRQFSNSRSEMNVSTLELGDSALYLCASSLQGSGNQPQHFGDGTRLSIL.

The V and J genes are TRBV11-2 and TRBJ1-6; D not resolved. V gave up 0 bases and J gave up 0 bases, with 6 bases separating them. CDR3 length equals 16 residues. CDR1 and CDR2 (germline): SGHAT, FQNNGV. The CDR3 region is CASSLERSSYNSPLHF. The CDR3 DNA is TGTGCCAGCAGCTTAGAAAGGAGCTCCTATAATTCACCCCTCCACTTT.

This clone came up a few times. The V call is TRBV18, the J call TRBJ1-5; unclear D gene. The ends were cut back, 3 bases at V and 4 bases at J, with 7 bases in the middle. Germline CDR1 is KGHSH and CDR2 is LQKENI. The CDR3 length is 13 residues. CDR3 bases: TGTGCCAGCTCACCTGGAGGGAATCAGCCCCAGCATTTT. This gives the protein CASSPGGNQPQHF.

This clone has more than one count but fewer than ten. The chain joins TRBV5-8 to TRBJ1-6; 7 nucleotides align to TRBD1. Germline V lookup: CDR1 SGHTS, CDR2 YDEGEE. Germline trimming cut 2 bases from V and 1 base from J; bases unmatched to any gene: 9. The CDR3 totals 18 residues. The CDR3 nucleotides read TGTGCCAGCAGCTTAAGTTCGCCAGGGGGTTCCTATAATTCACCCCTCCACTTT. Translating gives CASSLSSPGGSYNSPLHF.

This chain uses TRBV7-6 with TRBJ2-3; TRBD1 might be the D (6 bases). Germline-derived CDR1 and CDR2 are SGHVS and FNYEAQ. The CDR3 consists of 19 residues. V lost 2 bases and J 4 bases, leaving 25 bases between the germline ends. The CDR3 DNA reads TGTGCCAGCAGCTTACCCCGGACCGGGACGGCTAAGGGGGCAGATACGCAGTATTTT. Its protein is CASSLPRTGTAKGADTQYF.

V is TRBV7-9 and J is TRBJ2-3; the D gene is possibly TRBD2 (6 bases). V lost 8 bases, J lost 0 bases, and 12 bases lay in between. Looked up from germline, CDR1 is SEHNR and CDR2 is FQNEAQ (reference sequence). This CDR3 region has 14 residues. CDR3 nucleotide sequence: TGTGCCAGCGGGAGGCCCTGGAGCACAGATACGCAGTATTTT. This codes for CASGRPWSTDTQYF.

This clone was seen a few times. The CDR3 spells CASSGRRLAAQETQYF. The DNA for the CDR3 is TGTGCCAGCAGTGGCCGACGACTAGCGGCACAAGAGACCCAGTACTTC. The chain couples TRBV6-1 to TRBJ2-5; 9 bases fit TRBD2. This CDR3 has 16 amino acids. V gave up 4 bases and J gave up 2 bases; unmatched junction bases: 8. Per germline, CDR1 MNHNS and CDR2 SASEGT.

The chain links TRBV18 to TRBJ1-2; D remains unclear. Trimming pared 6 bases from V and 4 bases from J, leaving 15 bases between. The CDR3 is 14 amino acids. Germline CDR1 KGHSH, CDR2 LQKENI. The CDR3 region has the DNA TGTGCCAGCTCGCTGCCGGAGAGAACCTATGGCTACACCTTC. Protein: CASSLPERTYGYTF.

The V call is TRBV5-1, the J call TRBJ2-2; 8 bases are a match to TRBD2. Per the germline V gene, CDR1 is SGHRS and CDR2 is YFSETQ. The CDR3 has 17 amino acids. The V gene end was trimmed by 6 bases and the J gene end by 4 bases; junction bases not matched to a gene: 14. The CDR3 protein is CASTLQRGRFGTGELFF. The CDR3 DNA follows: TGCGCCAGCACTCTTCAGCGGGGGCGCTTCGGCACCGGGGAGCTGTTTTTT.

In this sample, this clone turned up once. V and J are TRBV14 and TRBJ2-3, with TRBD1 matching 8 bases. V was clipped by 4 bases and J by 2 bases; unmatched bases: 2. Germline CDR1 SGHDN, CDR2 FVKESK. The CDR3 sequence is 14 residues long. CDR3 sequence reads: CASSPGGPTDTQYF. The CDR3 DNA follows: TGTGCCAGCAGCCCAGGGGGCCCCACAGATACGCAGTATTTT.

V usage is TRBV6-4 and J usage is TRBJ2-2, with D perhaps matching TRBD1 (5 bases). The CDR3 is 14 residues long. V lost 7 bases to trimming and J lost 3 bases, with 12 bases between them. In germline, CDR1 is MRHNA, CDR2 SNTAGT. CDR3 region: CASKGDTYTGELFF. The CDR3 bases are TGTGCCAGCAAAGGGGATACTTACACCGGGGAGCTGTTTTTT.

The gene calls are TRBV6-6 and TRBJ1-5; TRBD1 matches 9 bases. With 6 bases clipped from V and 5 bases from J, the junction kept 11 bases outside the gene matches. This CDR3 contains 16 residues. The V gene's germline CDR1 is MNHNY and CDR2 SVGAGI (reference sequence). The CDR3 loop reads CASRDVQGAADQPQHF. Here the CDR3 DNA reads TGTGCCAGCAGGGACGTACAGGGGGCTGCCGATCAGCCCCAGCATTTT.

This chain links TRBV3-1 (or the pseudogene TRBV3-2) with TRBJ1-2; tentative D call: TRBD1 (5 bases). This CDR3 comprises 14 residues. CDR1 and CDR2 (germline): LGHDT, YNNKEL (reference sequence). Trimming removed 4 bases from V and 6 bases from J, with 15 bases in between. The CDR3 here is CASSPKGATNGYTF. The CDR3 DNA follows: TGTGCCAGCAGCCCTAAAGGGGCCACTAATGGCTACACCTTC.

The genes are TRBV6-1 and TRBJ2-7; TRBD1 is a possible D gene (6 bases). The ends were cut back, 3 bases at V and 0 bases at J, with 9 bases in the middle. The germline V gene encodes CDR1 MNHNS and CDR2 SASEGT. The CDR3 sequence is 14 residues long. CDR3 in DNA: TGTGCCAGCAGTGATCAGGGGCCCTCCTACGAGCAGTACTTC. It is translated as CASSDQGPSYEQYF.

The chain carries TRBV5-1 and TRBJ1-4; 7 bases align to TRBD1. The CDR3 runs to 14 residues. CDR1 and CDR2 (germline): SGHRS, YFSETQ. V lost 2 bases, J lost 7 bases, and 5 bases stayed unmatched. CDR3 amino acids: CASSFYQGGEKLFF. The CDR3 DNA reads as TGCGCCAGCAGCTTTTATCAGGGGGGTGAAAAACTGTTTTTT.

This chain links TRBV5-6 with TRBJ2-3, with a tentative D call TRBD1 (6 bases). V was shortened by 0 bases and J by 1 base, with 12 bases between the two germline ends. The CDR3 contains 16 residues. Germline V gives CDR1 SGHDT, CDR2 YYEEEE. For the CDR3, the DNA is TGTGCCAGCAGCTTGGGGTTTAAGGGGGGCACAGATACGCAGTATTTT. It translates to CASSLGFKGGTDTQYF.